The rows below give T cell receptor beta chains drawn from one sample of a study of tumor-infiltrating lymphocytes in primary liver carcinoma. TCRdb ran MiXCR on the multiplex PCR reads and lists one entry per CDR3 protein. Seen here are 95,000 to 150,000 distinct CDR3 sequences, about two thirds observed once, and the top ten hold roughly 8.1%. The sample comprised tumor-adjacent normal liver tissue. The receptors shown here come from a woman between 55 and 75 years old with primary liver carcinoma and hepatitis B virus infection. Each CDR3 is given with its conserved first and last residue. The order of the fields is J gene, clone size, D gene, V gene, CDR3 protein, CDR3 DNA. A D gene is named only where the DNA matches it firmly. Only some rows state a clone size, as once, few, many or a class for expanded clones.

J gene: TRBJ2-5
clone size: .
D gene: TRBD2
V gene: TRBV29-1
CDR3 protein: CSVIPWTSGLQETQYF
CDR3 DNA: TGCAGCGTAATTCCCTGGACTAGCGGTTTACAAGAGACCCAGTACTTC

J gene: TRBJ1-1
clone size: many
D gene: TRBD1
V gene: TRBV29-1
CDR3 protein: CSVERQGNTEAFF
CDR3 DNA: TGCAGCGTCGAGAGACAGGGGAACACTGAAGCTTTCTTT

J gene: TRBJ2-1
clone size: many
D gene: .
V gene: TRBV29-1
CDR3 protein: CSAIHRGALNEQFF
CDR3 DNA: TGCAGCGCAATCCATCGGGGGGCACTTAATGAGCAGTTCTTC

J gene: TRBJ2-2
clone size: .
D gene: .
V gene: TRBV24-1
CDR3 protein: CATNDRDYTGELFF
CDR3 DNA: TGTGCCACCAATGACCGGGATTACACCGGGGAGCTGTTTTTT

J gene: TRBJ2-4
clone size: .
D gene: .
V gene: TRBV11-2
CDR3 protein: CASRLDLGSSAKNIQYF
CDR3 DNA: TGTGCGAGCAGATTAGATCTAGGGAGCTCAGCCAAAAACATTCAGTACTTC

J gene: TRBJ2-3
clone size: few
D gene: TRBD1
V gene: TRBV24-1
CDR3 protein: CATSDPTMGQLTDTQYF
CDR3 DNA: TGTGCCACCAGTGACCCAACGATGGGACAGCTCACAGATACGCAGTATTTT

J gene: TRBJ2-2
clone size: .
D gene: .
V gene: TRBV28
CDR3 protein: CASSFWTTAAGELFF
CDR3 DNA: TGTGCCAGCAGTTTTTGGACTACCGCCGCCGGAGAGCTGTTTTTT

J gene: TRBJ2-2
clone size: once
D gene: .
V gene: TRBV6-6
CDR3 protein: CASSYRGPNTRGLLF
CDR3 DNA: TGTGCCAGCAGTTACAGGGGGCCGAACACCCGGGGGCTGTTATTT

J gene: TRBJ2-6
clone size: .
D gene: .
V gene: TRBV5-8
CDR3 protein: CASSFPRSSGANLLTF
CDR3 DNA: TGTGCCAGCAGTTTCCCTCGTTCCTCTGGGGCCAACTTACTGACTTTC

J gene: TRBJ2-5
clone size: .
D gene: TRBD2
V gene: TRBV6-1
CDR3 protein: CASREVKWGLAGGPLQETQYF
CDR3 DNA: TGTGCCAGCAGAGAAGTCAAATGGGGACTAGCGGGAGGGCCGTTGCAGGAGACCCAGTACTTC

J gene: TRBJ2-7
clone size: .
D gene: .
V gene: TRBV11-2
CDR3 protein: CASSSSTGTVSSYEQYF
CDR3 DNA: TGTGCCAGCAGCTCCAGTACCGGGACCGTGAGCTCCTACGAGCAGTACTTC

J gene: TRBJ2-2
clone size: .
D gene: TRBD2
V gene: TRBV20-1
CDR3 protein: CSSRDSPSGTGTSFDGELFF
CDR3 DNA: TGCAGTTCTAGAGACTCGCCCTCCGGGACCGGGACTAGCTTCGACGGGGAGCTGTTTTTT

J gene: TRBJ1-1
clone size: .
D gene: .
V gene: TRBV29-1
CDR3 protein: CSAVRRQSYVAFF
CDR3 DNA: TGCAGCGCGGTCAGGCGTCAATCCTATGTAGCTTTCTTT

J gene: TRBJ2-3
clone size: .
D gene: .
V gene: TRBV21-1
CDR3 protein: CASSNASTDTRYF
CDR3 DNA: TGTGCCAGCAGCAATGCTAGCACAGATACGCGGTATTTT

J gene: TRBJ1-5
clone size: .
D gene: TRBD1
V gene: TRBV11-2
CDR3 protein: CTSSFGQGDNEPQQF
CDR3 DNA: TGTACCAGCAGCTTTGGACAGGGGGACAATGAGCCCCAGCAGTTT

J gene: TRBJ2-7
clone size: many
D gene: .
V gene: TRBV20-1
CDR3 protein: CSARTPGSYEQYF
CDR3 DNA: TGCAGTGCTAGGACACCGGGCTCCTACGAGCAGTACTTC

J gene: TRBJ2-1
clone size: .
D gene: .
V gene: TRBV11-2
CDR3 protein: CANSLAASLNEQFF
CDR3 DNA: TGCGCCAACAGCTTAGCCGCGAGTCTCAATGAGCAGTTCTTC

J gene: TRBJ1-6
clone size: .
D gene: .
V gene: TRBV29-1
CDR3 protein: CSGNWDKRSSYNSPLYF
CDR3 DNA: TGCAGCGGTAACTGGGACAAAAGGAGCTCCTATAATTCACCCCTCTACTTT

J gene: TRBJ1-3
clone size: many
D gene: TRBD1
V gene: TRBV6-5
CDR3 protein: CASTSTGPSGNTIYF
CDR3 DNA: TGTGCCAGCACCTCGACAGGGCCCTCTGGAAACACCATATATTTT

J gene: TRBJ1-6
clone size: .
D gene: TRBD1
V gene: TRBV5-4
CDR3 protein: CANSPGQAGRSPLHF
CDR3 DNA: TGTGCCAACAGTCCCGGACAGGCGGGGAGGTCGCCCCTCCACTTT

J gene: TRBJ1-1
clone size: .
D gene: .
V gene: TRBV12-3/TRBV12-4
CDR3 protein: CASSVSRGGTEAFF
CDR3 DNA: TGTGCCAGTAGTGTTTCCCGCGGTGGCACTGAAGCTTTCTTT

J gene: TRBJ2-2
clone size: once
D gene: .
V gene: TRBV29-1
CDR3 protein: CSVGMASTGERFF
CDR3 DNA: TGCAGCGTTGGAATGGCCAGCACCGGGGAGCGGTTTTTT

J gene: TRBJ2-1
clone size: many
D gene: .
V gene: TRBV28
CDR3 protein: CASSTGLKSHEQFF
CDR3 DNA: TGTGCCAGCAGTACGGGCCTGAAGAGTCATGAGCAGTTCTTC

J gene: TRBJ2-3
clone size: .
D gene: .
V gene: TRBV5-6
CDR3 protein: CGSSLLSTSSTDTQYF
CDR3 DNA: TGTGGCAGCAGCTTGTTAAGCACCTCTAGCACAGATACGCAGTATTTT

J gene: TRBJ1-2
clone size: few
D gene: .
V gene: TRBV12-3/TRBV12-4
CDR3 protein: CVSSLAWDNYGYTF
CDR3 DNA: TGTGTCAGCAGTTTAGCATGGGATAACTATGGCTACACCTTC

J gene: TRBJ2-7
clone size: .
D gene: .
V gene: TRBV6-1
CDR3 protein: CASSEGTAQSYEQYF
CDR3 DNA: TGTGCCAGCAGTGAAGGGACAGCACAGTCCTACGAACAGTACTTC

J gene: TRBJ2-7
clone size: .
D gene: TRBD2
V gene: TRBV11-2
CDR3 protein: CDSSPGLAGVSHEQYF
CDR3 DNA: TGTGACAGCAGCCCAGGACTAGCGGGAGTGAGTCACGAGCAGTACTTC

J gene: TRBJ1-2
clone size: .
D gene: .
V gene: TRBV28
CDR3 protein: CAITLQTDYGYTF
CDR3 DNA: TGTGCCATCACCCTCCAGACGGATTATGGCTACACCTTC

J gene: TRBJ1-5
clone size: .
D gene: .
V gene: TRBV4-2
CDR3 protein: CNSSQDAPGSNQPQHF
CDR3 DNA: TGTAACAGCAGCCAAGATGCCCCTGGAAGCAATCAGCCCCAGCATTTT

J gene: TRBJ1-1
clone size: .
D gene: .
V gene: TRBV11-1
CDR3 protein: CAGSLGPNTEAFF
CDR3 DNA: TGTGCCGGCAGCTTAGGTCCGAACACTGAAGCCTTCTTT

J gene: TRBJ2-5
clone size: .
D gene: .
V gene: TRBV7-9
CDR3 protein: CTSSADMGRVEAQYF
CDR3 DNA: TGTACCAGCAGCGCGGACATGGGGCGGGTTGAGGCCCAGTACTTC